A selection of T cell receptor beta chains follows, all from one sample in a study of cytomegalovirus exposure and HLA in healthy donors. TCRdb's table, derived via immunoSEQ multiplex PCR, lists solely in-frame clones and lacks some. The sample records about 160,000 clones, around 85% being singletons. The sample comprised PBMCs. These receptor sequences come from a boy between 2 and 10 years old in good health and CMV-seronegative. Both conserved end residues are part of each CDR3. D genes are given only for firm matches. Clone size is stated in some rows and not others, as once, few, many or a class when expanded.

D	V	J	size	CDR3	DNA
-	TRBV7-6	TRBJ1-4	-	CASSLGGAAEKLFF	TGTGCCAGCAGCCTGGGGGGGGCAGCTGAAAAACTGTTTTTT
TRBD2	TRBV14	TRBJ2-1	-	CASRLSGSGVYNEQFF	TGTGCCAGCAGACTCTCTGGTAGCGGGGTATACAATGAGCAGTTCTTC
-	TRBV5-1	TRBJ1-1	few	CASSLGGARNTEAFF	TGCGCCAGCAGCTTGGGCGGGGCTCGGAACACTGAAGCTTTCTTT
TRBD1	TRBV9	TRBJ1-4	once	CASSARGAENEKLFF	TGTGCCAGCAGCGCCAGGGGGGCTGAGAATGAAAAACTGTTTTTT
-	TRBV5-1	TRBJ2-3	-	CASTGGQSTDTQYF	TGCGCCAGCACCGGGGGGCAGAGCACAGATACGCAGTATTTT
TRBD1	TRBV9	TRBJ2-7	-	CASSTALQGAQGEQYF	TGTGCCAGCAGCACAGCGTTACAGGGGGCTCAGGGTGAGCAGTACTTC
-	TRBV28	TRBJ1-2	-	CASSLGGAGGLKDGYTF	TGTGCCAGCAGCCTTGGAGGGGCAGGTGGGCTGAAGGATGGCTACACCTTC
-	TRBV5-4	TRBJ2-1	-	CASSSQGPGSYNEQFF	TGTGCCAGCAGCTCACAGGGTCCGGGTTCCTACAATGAGCAGTTCTTC
TRBD1	TRBV27	TRBJ1-2	-	CASSPRTGTGYGYTF	TGTGCCAGCAGTCCACGGACAGGCACAGGGTATGGCTACACCTTC
TRBD2	TRBV6-6	TRBJ2-2	-	CASSYWGGNTGELFF	TGTGCCAGCAGTTACTGGGGGGGAAACACCGGGGAGCTGTTTTTT
TRBD2	TRBV10-3	TRBJ2-2	-	CAIKTSGSRTGELFF	TGTGCCATCAAAACTAGCGGGAGTAGGACCGGGGAGCTGTTTTTT
-	TRBV28	TRBJ1-3	once	CASSTDRRALIGGTIYF	TGTGCCAGCTCGACGGACAGAAGAGCTCTAATCGGTGGCACCATATATTTT
-	TRBV11-2	TRBJ2-1	-	CASSLGGSLHEQFF	TGTGCCAGCAGCTTAGGAGGGAGCCTACATGAGCAGTTCTTC
-	TRBV5-1	TRBJ1-1	-	CASSLVGELNTEAFF	TGCGCCAGCAGCTTGGTAGGAGAGTTGAACACTGAAGCTTTCTTT
-	TRBV18	TRBJ2-1	-	CASSPFWRGPVDNEQFF	TGTGCCAGCTCACCTTTTTGGCGGGGACCCGTCGACAATGAGCAGTTCTTC
-	TRBV18	TRBJ1-3	-	CASSPPHSYSGNTIYF	TGTGCCAGCTCACCCCCACACAGCTACTCTGGAAACACCATATATTTT
TRBD1	TRBV6-5	TRBJ2-2	few	CASRQGAGTGELFF	TGTGCCAGCAGACAGGGGGCAGGAACCGGGGAGCTGTTTTTT
-	TRBV11-2	TRBJ2-3	-	CASSLDLSTDTQYF	TGTGCCAGCAGCTTAGATCTCTCCACAGATACGCAGTATTTT
TRBD1	TRBV5-6	TRBJ1-2	-	CASSKRTGNNYGYTF	TGTGCCAGCAGCAAAAGGACAGGGAATAACTATGGCTACACCTTC
-	TRBV5-1	TRBJ1-1	-	CASSNLGQNTEAFF	TGCGCCAGCAGCAACCTGGGCCAGAACACTGAAGCTTTCTTT
TRBD2	TRBV19	TRBJ2-1	once	CASRRTSVDEQFF	TGTGCCAGTAGGAGGACTAGTGTCGATGAGCAGTTCTTC
TRBD1	TRBV27	TRBJ1-5	-	CASSLNRGVQPQHF	TGTGCCAGCAGTTTAAACAGGGGGGTTCAGCCCCAGCATTTT
-	TRBV7-2	TRBJ1-2	once	CASSLVSGNYGYTF	TGTGCCAGCAGCTTAGTGAGCGGGAACTATGGCTACACCTTC
-	TRBV2	TRBJ1-2	-	CASRQSIGYTF	TGTGCCAGCAGACAGAGTATTGGCTACACCTTC
TRBD1	TRBV6-5	TRBJ2-1	-	CASSGTGDEQFF	TGTGCCAGCAGTGGAACAGGGGATGAGCAGTTCTTC
TRBD2	TRBV5-1	TRBJ2-3	-	CASSLGSSGGTDTQYF	TGCGCCAGCAGCTTGGGTTCTAGCGGAGGCACAGATACGCAGTATTTT
-	TRBV19	TRBJ2-1	-	CASMAQGRYNEQFF	TGTGCCAGTATGGCACAGGGTCGCTACAATGAGCAGTTCTTC
TRBD2	TRBV27	TRBJ2-3	-	CASSYGLAGEADTQYF	TGTGCCAGCAGTTATGGACTAGCGGGAGAGGCAGATACGCAGTATTTT
-	TRBV15	TRBJ2-7	-	CATSRGSGSYEQYF	TGTGCCACCTCGCGGGGATCAGGCTCCTACGAGCAGTACTTC
-	TRBV9	TRBJ1-5	-	CASSVGGVTPQHF	TGTGCCAGCAGCGTAGGGGGGGTCACACCCCAGCATTTT
TRBD1	TRBV5-4	TRBJ2-3	-	CASSLVTGVQGNTQYF	TGTGCCAGCAGCTTGGTAACAGGGGTGCAAGGGAATACGCAGTATTTT
TRBD1	TRBV6-5	TRBJ1-5	-	CASSDRGGGQPQHF	TGTGCCAGCAGTGACAGGGGAGGAGGTCAGCCCCAGCATTTT
-	TRBV21-1	TRBJ1-5	-	CASSTGTAGFNQPQHF	TGTGCCAGCAGCACCGGGACTGCTGGATTTAATCAGCCCCAGCATTTT
TRBD2	TRBV2	TRBJ2-3	-	CASSRPLAGDTDTQYF	TGTGCCAGCAGCCGCCCTCTAGCGGGGGACACAGATACGCAGTATTTT
-	TRBV29-1	TRBJ2-7	few	CSVEVAGGYEQYF	TGCAGCGTTGAAGTCGCCGGGGGCTACGAGCAGTACTTC
TRBD1	TRBV2	TRBJ1-4	few	CASRARTGVNEKLFF	TGTGCCAGCAGAGCCCGGACAGGGGTTAATGAAAAACTGTTTTTT
TRBD2	TRBV19	TRBJ2-1	-	CASTKPGLAANEQFF	TGTGCCAGTACCAAACCGGGACTAGCGGCCAATGAGCAGTTCTTC
TRBD2	TRBV7-3	TRBJ2-1	-	CASSLRREGYNEQFF	TGTGCCAGCAGCTTAAGGCGGGAGGGCTACAATGAGCAGTTCTTC
-	TRBV25-1	TRBJ1-1	-	CASSETQGQNTEAFF	TGTGCCAGCAGTGAAACCCAAGGACAGAACACTGAAGCTTTCTTT
-	TRBV30	TRBJ2-7	-	CAWSVVGASEQYF	TGTGCCTGGAGTGTGGTGGGAGCGTCCGAGCAGTACTTC
-	TRBV5-4	TRBJ2-1	-	CASSLPVNNEQFF	TGTGCCAGCAGCTTACCAGTGAACAATGAGCAGTTCTTC
-	TRBV4-1	TRBJ1-4	-	CASSQVPSGEGNEKLFF	TGCGCCAGCAGCCAAGTTCCCTCAGGGGAAGGTAATGAAAAACTGTTTTTT
TRBD2	TRBV30	TRBJ2-1	-	CAWSVLAGEGEQFF	TGTGCCTGGAGTGTTCTAGCGGGAGAGGGTGAGCAGTTCTTC
TRBD2	TRBV10-3	TRBJ2-1	-	CAISAGTSGSSYEQFF	TGTGCCATCAGTGCCGGGACTAGCGGGAGCAGCTATGAGCAGTTCTTC